These 3 T cell receptor beta chains were all obtained from the same sample, sequenced in a study of blood T cell repertoires in COVID-19. Sequencing was performed with immunoSEQ multiplex PCR; in TCRdb, only in-frame clones are kept and a portion is missing. The sample has over 120,000 clones, 75% to 85% seen once; the top ten hold 4.5% to 5%. Sequencing was done on a sample of peripheral blood. The receptors shown here come from an elderly woman with active or convalescent COVID-19.

This clone appeared a single time. This chain connects TRBV11-2 to TRBJ1-2, with 8 bases aligning to TRBD1. This CDR3 is 14 amino acids long. Trimming at V came to 4 bases and at J to 8 bases, leaving 9 bases not matched to a gene. From germline, CDR1 is SGHAT and CDR2 FQNNGV. The CDR3, as DNA: TGTGCCAGCAGCTCAGGGACAGGAGACCTCGGCTACACCTTC. As protein: CASSSGTGDLGYTF.

V gene TRBV5-6 combines with J gene TRBJ2-2; 9 bases agree with TRBD1. Trimming at V came to 1 base and at J to 4 bases, leaving 8 bases not matched to a gene. From germline, CDR1 is SGHDT and CDR2 YYEEEE. The CDR3 loop spans 17 amino acids. CDR3: CASSLLTGTGPTGELFF. The CDR3 DNA sequence: TGTGCCAGCAGCTTGTTGACCGGGACAGGGCCCACCGGGGAGCTGTTTTTT.

The chain has TRBV5-4 and TRBJ1-2, with D perhaps matching TRBD1 (5 bases). CDR3 length equals 14 residues. Trimming removed 4 bases at V and 2 bases at J, with 12 bases between. CDR1 and CDR2 from the germline V gene are SGHNT and YYREEE (reference sequence). CDR3 amino acids: CASSGMDTNYGYTF. The CDR3 coding sequence is TGTGCCAGCAGCGGGATGGACACGAACTATGGCTACACCTTC.